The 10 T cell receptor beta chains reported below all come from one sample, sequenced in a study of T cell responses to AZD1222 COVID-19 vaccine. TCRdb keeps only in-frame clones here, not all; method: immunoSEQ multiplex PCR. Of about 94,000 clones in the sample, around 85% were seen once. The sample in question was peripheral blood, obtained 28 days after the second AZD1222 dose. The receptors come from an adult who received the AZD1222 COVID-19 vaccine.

The CDR3 reads CASSPEDHPNTDTQYF. The CDR3 nucleotides are TGCGCCAGCAGCCCTGAAGACCACCCCAACACAGATACGCAGTATTTT. V usage is TRBV5-1 and J usage is TRBJ2-3; D call uncertain. V was pared by 4 bases and J by 2 bases, with 17 bases between. The CDR3 extends over 16 amino acids. Germline V CDR1 and CDR2: SGHRS, YFSETQ.

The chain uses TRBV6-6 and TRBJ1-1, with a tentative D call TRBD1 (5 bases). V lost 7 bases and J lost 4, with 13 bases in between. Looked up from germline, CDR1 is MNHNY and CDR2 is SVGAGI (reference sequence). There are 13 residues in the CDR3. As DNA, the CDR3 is TGTGCCAGCACCATCTTGGGGGTCACTGAAGCTTTCTTT. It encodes CASTILGVTEAFF.

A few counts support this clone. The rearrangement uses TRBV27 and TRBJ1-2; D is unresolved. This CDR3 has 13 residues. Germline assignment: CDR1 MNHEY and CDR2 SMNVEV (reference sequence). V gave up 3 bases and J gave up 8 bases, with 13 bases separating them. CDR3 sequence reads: CASSFNGIGGYTF. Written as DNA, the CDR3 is TGTGCCAGCAGTTTTAACGGTATCGGAGGCTACACCTTC.

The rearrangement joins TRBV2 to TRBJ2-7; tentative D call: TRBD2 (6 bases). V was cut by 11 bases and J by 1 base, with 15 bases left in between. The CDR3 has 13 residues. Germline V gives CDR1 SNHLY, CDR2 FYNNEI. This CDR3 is CAGGRLASYEQYF. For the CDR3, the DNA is TGTGCCGGAGGGAGACTTGCATCCTACGAGCAGTACTTC.

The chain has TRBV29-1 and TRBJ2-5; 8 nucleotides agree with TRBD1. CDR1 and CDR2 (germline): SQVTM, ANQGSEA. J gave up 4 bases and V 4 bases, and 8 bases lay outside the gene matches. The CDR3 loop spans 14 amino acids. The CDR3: CSVVEAGGLETQYF. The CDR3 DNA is TGCAGCGTTGTTGAGGCAGGGGGCTTAGAGACCCAGTACTTC.

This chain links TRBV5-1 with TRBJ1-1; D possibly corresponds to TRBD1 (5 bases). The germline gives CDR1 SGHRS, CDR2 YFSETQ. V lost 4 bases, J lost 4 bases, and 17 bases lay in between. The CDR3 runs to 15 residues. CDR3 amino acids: CASSTRVGVGTEAFF. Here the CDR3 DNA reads TGCGCCAGCAGCACCAGGGTGGGGGTTGGCACTGAAGCTTTCTTT.

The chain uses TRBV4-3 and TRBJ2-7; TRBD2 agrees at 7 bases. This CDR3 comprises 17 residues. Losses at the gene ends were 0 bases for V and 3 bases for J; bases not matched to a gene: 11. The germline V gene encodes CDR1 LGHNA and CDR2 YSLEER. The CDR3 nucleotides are TGCGCCAGCAGCCAAGATTACCGCGGGAGCCATCTCTACGAGCAGTACTTC. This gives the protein CASSQDYRGSHLYEQYF.

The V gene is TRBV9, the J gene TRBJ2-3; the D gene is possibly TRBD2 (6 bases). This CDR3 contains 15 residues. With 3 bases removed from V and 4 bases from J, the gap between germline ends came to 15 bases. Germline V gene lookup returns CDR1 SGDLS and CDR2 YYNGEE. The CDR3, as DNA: TGTGCCAGCAGCGCCTCAGGACTAAACGCAGATACGCAGTATTTT. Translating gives CASSASGLNADTQYF. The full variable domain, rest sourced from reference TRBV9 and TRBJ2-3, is DSGVTQTPKHLITATGQRVTLRCSPRSGDLSVYWYQQSLDQGLQFLIQYYNGEERAKGNILERFSAQQFPDLHSELNLSSLELGDSALYFCASSASGLNADTQYFGPGTRLTVL.

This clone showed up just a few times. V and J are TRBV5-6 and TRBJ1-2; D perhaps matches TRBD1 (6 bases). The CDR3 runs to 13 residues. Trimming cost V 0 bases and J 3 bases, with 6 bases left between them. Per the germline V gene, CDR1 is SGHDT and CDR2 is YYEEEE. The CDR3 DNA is TGTGCCAGCAGCTTGGACAGGGACTATGGCTACACCTTC. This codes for CASSLDRDYGYTF. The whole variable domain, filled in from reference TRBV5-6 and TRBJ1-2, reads DAGVTQSPTHLIKTRGQQVTLRCSPKSGHDTVSWYQQALGQGPQFIFQYYEEEERQRGNFPDRFSGHQFPNYSSELNVNALLLGDSALYLCASSLDRDYGYTFGSGTRLTVV.

In nucleotides, the CDR3 is TGTGCCAGCGCCGGGACAGGGGGCGGGGAGCAGTTCTTC. Its protein product is CASAGTGGGEQFF. V is TRBV12-3 or TRBV12-4 and J is TRBJ2-1, with TRBD1 identical over 12 bases. The CDR3 spans 13 residues. With 8 bases clipped from V and 10 bases from J, the junction kept 6 bases outside the gene matches.